The 23 T cell receptor beta chains below were found in one sample sequenced in a study of cytomegalovirus exposure and HLA in healthy donors. Both 60 Vbeta primers and 13 Jbeta primers went into the PCR. Measured with immunoSEQ multiplex PCR; TCRdb has only the in-frame clones, and not every one. The repertoire holds 90,000 to 150,000 clones, with about three quarters as singletons. The sample consisted of PBMCs. The receptor source for this set is a female donor in good health and CMV-seronegative.

This chain links TRBV7-8 with TRBJ1-2; 9 bases agree with TRBD1. The V segment lost 5 bases and the J segment 8 bases; nucleotides outside the gene matches: 6. The germline V gene has CDR1 SGHVS and CDR2 FQNEAQ. The CDR3 loop spans 13 amino acids. CDR3 DNA: TGTGCCAGCAGCGACAGGGGGAAAGTCGGCTACACCTTC. This translates into CASSDRGKVGYTF. Full variable domain (missing parts from reference TRBV7-8 and TRBJ1-2): GAGVSQSPRYKVAKRGQDVALRCDPISGHVSLFWYQQALGQGPEFLTYFQNEAQLDKSGLPSDRFFAERPEGSVSTLKIQRTQQEDSAVYLCASSDRGKVGYTFGSGTRLTVV.

This sequence joins TRBV7-9 and TRBJ2-1; possible D gene TRBD2, 7 bases. This CDR3 comprises 13 residues. V was pared by 7 bases and J by 7 bases, with 14 bases between. Looked up from germline, CDR1 is SEHNR and CDR2 is FQNEAQ (reference sequence). The CDR3 DNA reads as TGTGCCAGCATCCAAGGGGGGGGGAATGAGCAGTTCTTC. This gives the protein CASIQGGGNEQFF. Supplemented by reference TRBV7-9 and TRBJ2-1, the full variable domain reads DTGVSQNPRHKITKRGQNVTFRCDPISEHNRLYWYRQTLGQGPEFLTYFQNEAQLEKSRLLSDRFSAERPKGSFSTLEIQRTEQGDSAMYLCASIQGGGNEQFFGPGTRLTVL.

This clone was observed a few times. The chain employs TRBV29-1 and TRBJ2-7; tentative D call: TRBD1 (8 bases). Trimming took 5 bases from V and 4 from J, leaving 12 bases between them. The CDR3 has 12 residues. Germline CDR1 SQVTM, CDR2 ANQGSEA. The CDR3 sequence is CSVTGGGYEQYF. The CDR3 DNA follows: TGCAGCGTTACAGGGGGGGGGTACGAGCAGTACTTC.

The V gene is TRBV5-8, the J gene TRBJ2-7; unclear D gene. The ends were cut back, 4 bases at V and 2 bases at J, with 4 bases in the middle. The CDR3 covers 11 residues. Germline-derived CDR1 and CDR2 are SGHTS and YDEGEE. The CDR3 loop is CASSPAYEQYF. As DNA, the CDR3 is TGTGCCAGCAGCCCGGCCTACGAGCAGTACTTC. Looking up the rest from reference TRBV5-8 and TRBJ2-7 gives the full variable domain: EAGVTQSPTHLIKTRGQQATLRCSPISGHTSVYWYQQALGLGLQFLLWYDEGEERNRGNFPPRFSGRQFPNYSSELNVNALELEDSALYLCASSPAYEQYFGPGTRLTVT.

The rearrangement uses TRBV27 and TRBJ2-1; 11 positions agree with TRBD2. This CDR3 has 16 amino acids. Germline assignment: CDR1 MNHEY and CDR2 SMNVEV (reference sequence). Unmatched junction bases numbered 9, after V lost 5 bases and J lost 6 bases. As DNA, the CDR3 is TGTGCCAGCAGTCCCCGGGGTAGCGGGGGGGCCAATGAGCAGTTCTTC. It translates to CASSPRGSGGANEQFF.

This clone was seen just once. This chain uses TRBV14 with TRBJ1-2, with D unresolved. Germline values: CDR1 SGHDN, CDR2 FVKESK. The V gene lost 1 base and the J gene lost 7 bases, with 16 bases spanning the gap. The length of the CDR3 is 15 residues. CDR3 residues: CASSQVGTLSGGYTF. For the CDR3, the DNA is TGTGCCAGCAGCCAAGTGGGCACATTGTCTGGTGGCTACACCTTC.

The chain employs TRBV5-1 and TRBJ1-3; possible D gene TRBD1, 5 bases. The CDR3 runs to 16 residues. Between the trimmed V and J ends, which lost 6 bases and 0 bases, there was a span of 16 bases. CDR1 and CDR2 (germline): SGHRS, YFSETQ. CDR3 in amino acids: CASMWGSQFSGNTIYF. CDR3 DNA: TGCGCCAGCATGTGGGGCAGCCAATTCTCTGGAAACACCATATATTTT.

J is TRBJ2-5 and V is TRBV5-1, with 10 positions matching TRBD2. The J call could be wrong; TRBJ2-7 is a better fit for the DNA end. Germline-derived CDR1 and CDR2 are SGHRS and YFSETQ. The CDR3 covers 16 residues. CDR3 coding DNA: TGCGCCAGCAGCTTGGAAGCTAGCGGGGGCTCCTACGAGCAGTACTTC. Protein: CASSLEASGGSYEQYF.

The J gene is TRBJ2-1, the V gene TRBV19; 9 bases line up with TRBD2. The CDR3 covers 15 residues. CDR1 is LNHDA and CDR2 is SQIVND in the germline V gene (reference sequence). After removal of 5 bases from V and 6 bases from J, the junction contained 8 bases not matched to a gene. The CDR3 loop reads CASSVGPGLANEQFF. CDR3 nucleotide sequence: TGTGCCAGTAGTGTCGGGCCGGGACTAGCCAATGAGCAGTTCTTC.

V is TRBV7-2 and J is TRBJ2-5; the D is unclear. The J call may be in error: the DNA end matches TRBJ2-7 better. CDR3 length: 13 amino acids. Looked up from germline, CDR1 is SGHTA and CDR2 is FQGNSA. The CDR3 loop is CASSLVASYEQYF. As DNA, the CDR3 is TGTGCCAGCAGCTTAGTTGCCTCCTACGAGCAGTACTTC.

This sequence joins TRBV5-4 and TRBJ2-3; 10 nucleotides line up with TRBD2. The CDR3 is 15 amino acids. Germline V gives CDR1 SGHNT, CDR2 YYREEE (reference sequence). Trimming cost V 4 bases and J 6 bases; bases outside gene matches: 8. The CDR3 DNA is TGTGCCAGCAGCCCCGAGTTGACTAGCGGGGATACGCAGTATTTT. The encoded protein is CASSPELTSGDTQYF.

This clone was found a few times. The chain has TRBV2 and TRBJ1-4; D not resolved. V shed 7 bases and J shed 0 bases, with 9 bases lying between them. There are 14 residues in the CDR3. Germline V gene sequence: CDR1 SNHLY, CDR2 FYNNEI. Written as DNA, the CDR3 is TGTGCCAGCAATCGCGAGGCAACTAATGAAAAACTGTTTTTT. Translating gives CASNREATNEKLFF.

This sequence joins TRBV11-3 and TRBJ2-2, with 10 bases fitting TRBD2. The CDR3 sequence is 17 residues long. The V gene end was trimmed by 1 base and the J gene end by 4 bases; junction bases not matched to a gene: 6. The germline V gene encodes CDR1 SGHNT and CDR2 YENEEA. This chain's CDR3 is CASSLGLAGAGTGELFF. In DNA form, the CDR3 reads TGTGCCAGCAGCTTAGGCCTAGCGGGAGCGGGCACCGGGGAGCTGTTTTTT.

The rearrangement links TRBV10-3 to TRBJ1-3; D gene ambiguous. This CDR3 spans 13 amino acids. CDR1 and CDR2 (germline): ENHRY, SYGVKD. V was shortened by 7 bases and J by 0 bases, with 7 bases between the two germline ends. The CDR3 protein is CAITPNSGNTIYF. Here the CDR3 DNA reads TGTGCCATCACCCCTAACTCTGGAAACACCATATATTTT.

Worth noting for this clone: The junction and the germline gene differ at one end; a read error may be behind it. This chain joins TRBV19 and TRBJ1-6, with D uncertain. This CDR3 spans 18 amino acids. Germline assignment: CDR1 LNHDA and CDR2 SQIVND (reference sequence). The DNA for the CDR3 is TGTGCCAGTAGTATATTTGGAGGTCGGCAGACCTATAATTCACCCCCCCACTTT. Amino acid sequence: CASSIFGGRQTYNSPPHF.

The V gene is TRBV25-1, the J gene TRBJ1-2, with D unclear. This CDR3 region has 13 residues. V shed 3 bases and J shed 8 bases, with 13 bases lying between them. Germline V gene lookup returns CDR1 MGHDK and CDR2 SYGVNS. The CDR3 sequence is CASSEGGNGGYTF. DNA of the CDR3: TGTGCCAGCAGTGAGGGAGGAAACGGGGGCTACACCTTC.

The V call is TRBV10-3, the J call TRBJ2-1; 7 bases match TRBD2. Germline-derived CDR1 and CDR2 are ENHRY and SYGVKD. Losses at the gene ends were 4 bases for V and 7 bases for J; bases not matched to a gene: 7. CDR3 length: 14 residues. CDR3 in DNA: TGTGCCATCAGTGGGCCGCCGGGGGGTAATGAGCAGTTCTTC. This sequence encodes CAISGPPGGNEQFF.

This chain joins TRBV7-2 and TRBJ1-2; 11 nucleotides match TRBD1. The germline V gene has CDR1 SGHTA and CDR2 FQGNSA. CDR3 length: 14 residues. With 2 bases clipped from V and 6 bases from J, the junction kept 2 bases outside the gene matches. CDR3 bases: TGTGCCAGCAGCTTAAGGACAGGGGGCCATGGCTACACCTTC. This encodes CASSLRTGGHGYTF.

The chain couples TRBV27 to TRBJ1-5, with D unclear. CDR3 length equals 13 residues. Deletions cut 3 bases from V and 7 bases from J, with 10 bases between. The germline gives CDR1 MNHEY, CDR2 SMNVEV (reference sequence). CDR3 sequence (DNA): TGTGCCAGCAGTTTGTCGGTAATCCAGCCCCAGCATTTT. It specifies CASSLSVIQPQHF.

CDR3 sequence reads: CASSAPGADGYTF. The CDR3 DNA follows: TGTGCCAGCAGTGCACCAGGGGCCGATGGCTACACCTTC. The chain carries TRBV25-1 and TRBJ1-2; tentative D call: TRBD1 (6 bases). The V gene lost 4 bases and the J gene lost 6 bases, with 12 bases spanning the gap. The CDR3 is made up of 13 amino acids. The germline V gene has CDR1 MGHDK and CDR2 SYGVNS.

The chain recombines TRBV19 with TRBJ1-2, with a tentative D call TRBD1 (5 bases). This CDR3 contains 12 residues. The ends were cut back, 7 bases at V and 8 bases at J, with 14 bases in the middle. CDR1 and CDR2 (germline): LNHDA, SQIVND (reference sequence). The CDR3 loop reads CASNPTGGGYTF. The CDR3 DNA reads as TGTGCCAGTAACCCCACAGGCGGCGGCTACACCTTC.

This chain uses TRBV10-2 with TRBJ2-5; 8 nucleotides agree with TRBD2. The J call may not be correct, given that the DNA end is closer to TRBJ2-7. This CDR3 has 16 residues. Germline V gives CDR1 WSHSY, CDR2 SAAADI. In DNA, the CDR3 is TGCGCCAGCAGTGAGTCTTTTCGGCTAGCGGGCGGCGAGCAGTACTTC. This sequence encodes CASSESFRLAGGEQYF.

This clone has only one observation. The CDR3 is CASTKGQGGSPLHF. Written as DNA, the CDR3 is TGTGCCAGCACAAAGGGACAGGGGGGGTCACCCCTCCACTTT. The V gene is TRBV6-6, the J gene TRBJ1-6, with 11 bases identical to TRBD1. The CDR3 sequence is 14 residues long. From germline, CDR1 is MNHNY and CDR2 SVGAGI (reference sequence). Unmatched junction bases numbered 6, after V lost 7 bases and J lost 10 bases.